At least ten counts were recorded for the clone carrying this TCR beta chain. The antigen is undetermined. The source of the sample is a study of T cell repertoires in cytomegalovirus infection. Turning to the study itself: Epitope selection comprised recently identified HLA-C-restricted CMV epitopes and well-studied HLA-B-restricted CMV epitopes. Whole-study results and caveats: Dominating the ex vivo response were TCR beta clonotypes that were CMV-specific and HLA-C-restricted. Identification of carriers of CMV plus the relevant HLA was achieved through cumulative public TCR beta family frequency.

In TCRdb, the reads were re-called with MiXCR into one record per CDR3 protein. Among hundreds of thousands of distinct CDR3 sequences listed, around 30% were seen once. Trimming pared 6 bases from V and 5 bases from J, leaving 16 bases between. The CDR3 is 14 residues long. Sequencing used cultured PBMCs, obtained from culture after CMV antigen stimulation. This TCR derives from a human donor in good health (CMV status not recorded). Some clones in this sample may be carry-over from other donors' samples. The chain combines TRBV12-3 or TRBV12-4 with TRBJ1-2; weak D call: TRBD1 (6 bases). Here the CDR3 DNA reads TGTGCCAGCAGAAACACAGGGCGGGGATATGGCTACACCTTC. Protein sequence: CASRNTGRGYGYTF.